This TCR beta chain was found in a study of T cell responses to AZD1222 COVID-19 vaccine. Germline-derived CDR1 and CDR2 are WSHSY and SAAADI. The CDR3 is 13 amino acids. The V and J ends lost 7 bases and 3 bases respectively, with 11 bases between them. Some clones are missing from TCRdb's copy, which holds only in-frame ones; the method was immunoSEQ multiplex PCR. This table has tens of thousands of clones, 75% to 90% appearing once. The source material was peripheral blood, sampled 28 days after the second AZD1222 dose. This chain links TRBV10-2 with TRBJ2-3; no clear D. This sequence was found in an adult who received the AZD1222 COVID-19 vaccine. The CDR3 DNA reads as TGCGCCAGCAACGGGCTGGAAACAGATACGCAGTATTTT. Amino acids: CASNGLETDTQYF.